The T cell receptor (beta chain) under discussion was sequenced for a study of control samples from healthy donors and cancer patients. Germline loops: CDR1 SQVTM, CDR2 ANQGSEA. This CDR3 spans 15 amino acids. The V gene lost 1 base and the J gene lost 0 bases, with 12 bases spanning the gap. Generated by immunoSEQ multiplex PCR, the TCRdb table keeps only in-frame clones and is missing some. The data contain hundreds of thousands of clones, 80% to 95% of them singletons. The clonotype comes from a man between 35 and 55 years old with head and neck cancer. J is TRBJ1-2 and V is TRBV29-1; no reliable D call. The material sequenced was PBMCs. The CDR3 region is CSVEARGRANYGYTF. In DNA form, the CDR3 reads TGCAGCGTTGAAGCGCGGGGAAGAGCTAACTATGGCTACACCTTC. Full variable domain (outside the CDR3, taken from reference TRBV29-1 and TRBJ1-2): SAVISQKPSRDICQRGTSLTIQCQVDSQVTMMFWYRQQPGQSLTLIATANQGSEATYESGFVIDKFPISRPNLTFSTLTVSNMSPEDSSIYLCSVEARGRANYGYTFGSGTRLTVV.